These 24 T cell receptor beta chains were all obtained from the same sample, sequenced in a study of blood T cell repertoires in COVID-19. Clones were read by immunoSEQ multiplex PCR, and TCRdb kept only the in-frame ones, dropping some. The data hold some 150,000 clones, with around 90% observed a single time. Sequenced material: peripheral blood. Receptors originate from a woman aged 55 to 70 with active or convalescent COVID-19.

This chain uses TRBV2 with TRBJ2-5, with 10 bases aligning to TRBD1. Germline lookup yields CDR1 SNHLY and CDR2 FYNNEI. The length of the CDR3 is 15 residues. V lost 2 bases to trimming and J lost 2 bases; unmatched junction nucleotides: 2. The CDR3 protein is CASSEQGQGQETQYF. In DNA form, the CDR3 reads TGTGCCAGCAGTGAACAGGGACAGGGGCAAGAGACCCAGTACTTC.

The V gene is TRBV9, the J gene TRBJ1-2; no firm D call. Deletions cut 4 bases from V and 7 bases from J, with 11 bases between. Germline CDR1 reads SGDLS; CDR2 reads YYNGEE. The CDR3 totals 12 residues. The CDR3 spells CASSLDLGGYTF. CDR3 in DNA: TGTGCCAGCAGCCTTGATCTCGGTGGCTACACCTTC.

The chain combines TRBV7-9 with TRBJ2-1; 7 nucleotides align to TRBD1. CDR3 length equals 15 residues. The trim removed 2 bases at V and 9 bases at J, leaving 10 bases unmatched. Germline assignment: CDR1 SEHNR and CDR2 FQNEAQ (reference sequence). CDR3 bases: TGTGCCAGCAGCTTACATACAGGGGTTAAGATTGAGCAGTTCTTC. Amino acids: CASSLHTGVKIEQFF.

The chain is built from TRBV6-2 or TRBV6-3 and TRBJ2-7; D not resolved. The V end lost 5 bases, the J end lost 2 bases, and 10 bases lay between the germline ends. The CDR3 sequence is 13 residues long. Per the germline V gene, CDR1 is MNHEY and CDR2 is SVGEGT. The CDR3 here is CASSQQNPYEQYF. For the CDR3, the DNA is TGTGCCAGCAGTCAACAAAACCCCTACGAGCAGTACTTC.

This sequence joins TRBV19 and TRBJ1-2; 7 bases are a match to TRBD1. From germline, CDR1 is LNHDA and CDR2 SQIVND (reference sequence). CDR3 size: 15 residues. The trim removed 5 bases at V and 4 bases at J, leaving 10 bases unmatched. CDR3 residues: CASSGATGDLYGYTF. The CDR3 DNA is TGTGCCAGTAGTGGGGCAACAGGGGACCTCTATGGCTACACCTTC.

The count of this clone is one. The V gene is TRBV14, the J gene TRBJ1-1, with no clear D. Germline CDR1 is SGHDN and CDR2 is FVKESK. V lost 0 bases and J lost 3, with 8 bases in between. This CDR3 has 14 amino acids. The CDR3 coding sequence is TGTGCCAGCAGCCAAGAAAACGGGTACACTGAAGCTTTCTTT. It is translated as CASSQENGYTEAFF.

The chain joins TRBV12-3 or TRBV12-4 to TRBJ1-2; D might be TRBD1 (5 bases). There are 12 residues in the CDR3. Trimming shortened V by 6 bases and J by 5 bases, and 10 bases separated the two germline ends. CDR3: CASRDDRYGYTF. The CDR3 DNA is TGTGCCAGCAGGGACGACAGATATGGCTACACCTTC.

The chain links TRBV7-9 to TRBJ1-2; D uncertain. The V end was cut by 5 bases, the J end by 2 bases, with 12 bases between. Germline CDR1 reads SEHNR; CDR2 reads FQNEAQ (reference sequence). The CDR3 is made up of 14 amino acids. CDR3 sequence (DNA): TGTGCCAGCAGCCCGAATTTGGAGAACTATGGCTACACCTTC. Its protein is CASSPNLENYGYTF. Filled out from reference TRBV7-9 and TRBJ1-2, the complete variable domain reads DTGVSQNPRHKITKRGQNVTFRCDPISEHNRLYWYRQTLGQGPEFLTYFQNEAQLEKSRLLSDRFSAERPKGSFSTLEIQRTEQGDSAMYLCASSPNLENYGYTFGSGTRLTVV.

The rearrangement uses TRBV18 and TRBJ2-5, with no clear D. Trimming shortened V by 4 bases and J by 0 bases, and 9 bases separated the two germline ends. The germline V gene has CDR1 KGHSH and CDR2 LQKENI. CDR3 length: 14 residues. The CDR3: CASSRAIYQETQYF. CDR3 in DNA: TGTGCCAGCTCACGGGCCATTTACCAAGAGACCCAGTACTTC. The entire variable domain, with the rest obtained from reference TRBV18 and TRBJ2-5, is as follows: NAGVMQNPRHLVRRRGQEARLRCSPMKGHSHVYWYRQLPEEGLKFMVYLQKENIIDESGMPKERFSAEFPKEGPSILRIQQVVRGDSAAYFCASSRAIYQETQYFGPGTRLLVL.

The rearrangement joins TRBV5-1 to TRBJ1-3; maybe TRBD1 (6 bases). V was shortened by 0 bases and J by 1 base, with 8 bases between the two germline ends. Per the germline V gene, CDR1 is SGHRS and CDR2 is YFSETQ. The CDR3 runs 15 residues. The CDR3 DNA follows: TGCGCCAGCAGCTTGGCAGGGGATTCTGGAAACACCATATATTTT. This sequence encodes CASSLAGDSGNTIYF.

The chain links TRBV6-6 to TRBJ1-5; D might be TRBD1 (5 bases). Germline CDR1 is MNHNY and CDR2 is SVGAGI (reference sequence). V was trimmed by 5 bases and J by 0 bases, leaving 17 bases between them. This CDR3 has 17 residues. The CDR3 sequence is CASSQHAGTVSNQPQHF. CDR3 DNA: TGTGCCAGCAGTCAACACGCGGGGACGGTTAGCAATCAGCCCCAGCATTTT.

This chain connects TRBV2 to TRBJ2-1, with 10 bases lining up with TRBD2. This CDR3 is 15 amino acids long. Looked up from germline, CDR1 is SNHLY and CDR2 is FYNNEI. V trimming: 8 bases; J trimming: 8 bases; junction bases outside the gene matches: 12. The CDR3 sequence is CASLPERGGVDEQFF. In nucleotides, the CDR3 is TGTGCCAGCCTCCCCGAGCGGGGGGGCGTAGATGAGCAGTTCTTC.

The V call is TRBV7-2, the J call TRBJ1-5; 7 bases line up with TRBD1. This CDR3 region has 14 residues. Trimming at V came to 5 bases and at J to 2 bases, leaving 3 bases not matched to a gene. Germline lookup yields CDR1 SGHTA and CDR2 FQGNSA. CDR3 nucleotide sequence: TGTGCCAGCAGCGGCACAGGGGGCAATCAGCCCCAGCATTTT. Protein: CASSGTGGNQPQHF. Filled out from reference TRBV7-2 and TRBJ1-5, the complete variable domain reads GAGVSQSPSNKVTEKGKDVELRCDPISGHTALYWYRQSLGQGLEFLIYFQGNSAPDKSGLPSDRFSAERTGGSVSTLTIQRTQQEDSAVYLCASSGTGGNQPQHFGDGTRLSIL.

V usage is TRBV7-6 and J usage is TRBJ1-1; D is possibly TRBD1 (5 bases). Germline CDR1 and CDR2: SGHVS and FNYEAQ. This CDR3 region has 15 residues. Trimming pared 5 bases from V and 2 bases from J, leaving 15 bases between. The CDR3: CASSLTGGENTEAFF. The CDR3 DNA reads as TGTGCCAGCAGCCTCACAGGCGGTGAAAACACTGAAGCTTTCTTT.

This clone appeared once. The chain couples TRBV7-2 to TRBJ2-5; 9 bases match TRBD2. The V and J ends lost 6 bases and 5 bases, in that order; junction bases with no gene match: 4. The CDR3 totals 13 residues. Per the germline V gene, CDR1 is SGHTA and CDR2 is FQGNSA. The CDR3 sequence is CASRLAGGETQYF. CDR3 coding DNA: TGTGCCAGCAGACTAGCGGGTGGTGAGACCCAGTACTTC.

V gene TRBV11-2 combines with J gene TRBJ2-7, with D unclear. Trimming cost V 5 bases and J 7 bases, with 9 bases left between them. Germline CDR1 and CDR2: SGHAT and FQNNGV. The CDR3 is 11 amino acids. The CDR3 spells CASSQWAEQYF. DNA of the CDR3: TGTGCCAGCAGCCAGTGGGCTGAGCAGTACTTC.

This clone came up once. The chain has TRBV6-5 and TRBJ1-5; 7 bases line up with TRBD1. This CDR3 is built from 15 residues. V dropped 6 bases and J dropped 1; count of bases not matched to a gene: 6. Germline lookup yields CDR1 MNHEY and CDR2 SVGAGI. As DNA, the CDR3 is TGTGCCAGCAGCCTACAGGGGACAAGCAATCAGCCCCAGCATTTT. Its translation is CASSLQGTSNQPQHF.

V and J are TRBV7-2 and TRBJ2-7; 9 bases are shared with TRBD2. CDR1 and CDR2 (germline): SGHTA, FQGNSA. The CDR3 extends over 16 amino acids. Germline trimming cut 0 bases from V and 5 bases from J; bases unmatched to any gene: 8. The CDR3 region is CASSLAGLAGRHEQYF. The CDR3 DNA is TGTGCCAGCAGCTTAGCCGGGCTAGCGGGGCGCCACGAGCAGTACTTC. The full variable domain, with the rest looked up from reference TRBV7-2 and TRBJ2-7, is GAGVSQSPSNKVTEKGKDVELRCDPISGHTALYWYRQSLGQGLEFLIYFQGNSAPDKSGLPSDRFSAERTGGSVSTLTIQRTQQEDSAVYLCASSLAGLAGRHEQYFGPGTRLTVT.

In its sample, this clone was seen once. The chain has TRBV5-1 and TRBJ2-1; 7 nucleotides match TRBD1. Unmatched junction bases numbered 6, after V lost 4 bases and J lost 2 bases. Looked up from germline, CDR1 is SGHRS and CDR2 is YFSETQ. The CDR3 is 15 amino acids. DNA of the CDR3: TGCGCCAGCAGCACGGGACAGACAACCTACAATGAGCAGTTCTTC. It encodes CASSTGQTTYNEQFF.

The table lists this clone with a count of one. The genes are TRBV10-3 and TRBJ1-6, with TRBD1 as a possible D gene (5 bases). Trimming took 2 bases from V and 3 from J, leaving 14 bases between them. Germline V gives CDR1 ENHRY, CDR2 SYGVKD. CDR3 size: 17 residues. CDR3 sequence reads: CAISEPQDSIYNSPLHF. CDR3 nucleotides: TGTGCCATCAGTGAGCCCCAAGACAGTATCTATAATTCACCCCTCCACTTT.

The chain employs TRBV7-2 and TRBJ2-6; no reliable D call. This CDR3 region has 16 residues. Trimming pared 8 bases from V and 0 bases from J, leaving 14 bases between. Germline lookup yields CDR1 SGHTA and CDR2 FQGNSA. CDR3 DNA sequence: TGTGCCAGCGGCGGCGGTAAGAGCTCTGGGGCCAACGTCCTGACTTTC. Amino acid sequence: CASGGGKSSGANVLTF.

This clone was seen just once. The chain joins TRBV19 to TRBJ1-5; D gene unclear. V was trimmed by 10 bases and J by 2 bases, leaving 18 bases between them. This CDR3 spans 15 amino acids. CDR1 is LNHDA and CDR2 is SQIVND in the germline V gene (reference sequence). The CDR3 region has the DNA TGTGCCACCTTAGCTACGAAAGAGGGCAATCAGCCCCAGCATTTT. As protein: CATLATKEGNQPQHF.

V is TRBV2 and J is TRBJ2-7; 7 bases fit TRBD1. CDR1 is SNHLY, CDR2 FYNNEI, per germline. This CDR3 contains 13 residues. Trimming cost V 6 bases and J 2 bases; bases outside gene matches: 4. The chain's CDR3 is CASSGTEPYEQYF. CDR3 sequence (DNA): TGTGCCAGCAGCGGGACAGAGCCCTACGAGCAGTACTTC.

The sample holds a few counts of this clone. V gene TRBV6-5 combines with J gene TRBJ1-1; 7 bases are a match to TRBD1. The CDR3 runs 14 residues. V lost 4 bases and J lost 6; bases outside the gene matches: 8. Germline-derived CDR1 and CDR2 are MNHEY and SVGAGI. CDR3 nucleotide sequence: TGTGCCAGCAGTTCAGGGGGGCAACTCCCTGAAGCTTTCTTT. Encoded protein: CASSSGGQLPEAFF.